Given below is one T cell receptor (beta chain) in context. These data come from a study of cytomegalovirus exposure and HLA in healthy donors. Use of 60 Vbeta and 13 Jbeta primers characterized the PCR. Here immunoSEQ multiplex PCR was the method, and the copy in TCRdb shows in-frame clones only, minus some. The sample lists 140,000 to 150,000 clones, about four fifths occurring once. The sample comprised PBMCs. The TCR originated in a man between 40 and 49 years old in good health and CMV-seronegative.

In nucleotides, the CDR3 is TGCGCCAGCAGTGCGGCGGGGGGGCGATTGGGCACCGGGGAGCTGTTTTTT. Translation gives CASSAAGGRLGTGELFF. The V gene is TRBV10-1, the J gene TRBJ2-2; TRBD2 matches at 9 bases. The length of the CDR3 is 17 residues. Per germline, CDR1 WNHNN and CDR2 SYGVQD (reference sequence). V shed 4 bases, J shed 4 bases, and the junction held 10 bases outside the gene matches.